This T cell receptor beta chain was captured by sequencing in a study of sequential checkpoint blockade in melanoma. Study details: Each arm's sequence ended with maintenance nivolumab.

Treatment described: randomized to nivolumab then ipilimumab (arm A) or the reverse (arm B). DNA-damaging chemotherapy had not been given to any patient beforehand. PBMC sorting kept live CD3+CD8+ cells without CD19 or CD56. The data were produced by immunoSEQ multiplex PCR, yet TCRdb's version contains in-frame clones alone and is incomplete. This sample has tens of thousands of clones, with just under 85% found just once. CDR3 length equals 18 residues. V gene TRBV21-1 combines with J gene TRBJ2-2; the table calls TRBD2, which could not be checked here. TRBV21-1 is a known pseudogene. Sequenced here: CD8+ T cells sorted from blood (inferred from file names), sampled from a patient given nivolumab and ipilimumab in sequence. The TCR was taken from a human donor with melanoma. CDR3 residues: CASSKGSVCGGAAGELFF. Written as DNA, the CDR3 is TGTGCCAGCAGCAAAGGCTCTGTATGCGGGGGGGCCGCCGGGGAGCTGTTTTTT.